These 6 T cell receptor beta chains originate from one sample sequenced in a study of cytotoxic CD8 clonotypes in ibrutinib-treated CLL. Produced via immunoSEQ multiplex PCR; TCRdb's table is partial and in-frame only. The data contain about 45,000 clones, over 50% of them singletons. The starting material was PBMCs, obtained after 24 months of ibrutinib treatment. Receptor source: a human donor with chronic lymphocytic leukemia.

The V call is TRBV7-2, the J call TRBJ2-1, with D uncertain. Trimming cost V 5 bases and J 0 bases, with 11 bases left between them. This CDR3 spans 15 amino acids. Germline V lookup: CDR1 SGHTA, CDR2 FQGNSA. DNA of the CDR3: TGTGCCAGCAGCCTTGCCCCAGGCTCCTACAATGAGCAGTTCTTC. Translating it yields CASSLAPGSYNEQFF.

V usage is TRBV7-9 and J usage is TRBJ1-2; 11 nucleotides agree with TRBD1. CDR1 is SEHNR, CDR2 FQNEAQ, per germline (reference sequence). This CDR3 spans 15 amino acids. V trimming: 3 bases; J trimming: 8 bases; junction bases outside the gene matches: 8. The CDR3 nucleotides read TGTGCCAGCAGCTTCCCCGGACAGGGGGCGCGGGGCTACACCTTC. Amino acids: CASSFPGQGARGYTF. Combining the CDR3 with reference TRBV7-9 and TRBJ1-2 gives the whole variable domain DTGVSQNPRHKITKRGQNVTFRCDPISEHNRLYWYRQTLGQGPEFLTYFQNEAQLEKSRLLSDRFSAERPKGSFSTLEIQRTEQGDSAMYLCASSFPGQGARGYTFGSGTRLTVV.

This clone has only one observation. The genes are TRBV18 and TRBJ2-7, with D possibly TRBD1 on 5 matching bases. Between the trimmed V and J ends, which lost 2 bases and 0 bases, there was a span of 8 bases. The germline gives CDR1 KGHSH, CDR2 LQKENI. This CDR3 contains 14 residues. The CDR3 loop is CASSPIRDSYEQYF. CDR3 sequence (DNA): TGTGCCAGCTCACCAATCAGGGACTCCTACGAGCAGTACTTC.

A few counts support this clone. For the CDR3, the DNA is TGTGCCTGGAGTGAAGGATCTGAAGCTTTCTTT. This translates into CAWSEGSEAFF. The chain combines TRBV30 with TRBJ1-1; D call uncertain. The CDR3 runs 11 residues. Trimming took off 1 base at V and 6 bases at J, with 6 bases between the two ends. Germline CDR1 and CDR2: GTSNPN and SVGIG (reference sequence).

The CDR3 reads CASSLGRTGAGGTDTQYF. CDR3 nucleotide sequence: TGCGCCAGCAGCTTGGGCCGAACAGGGGCGGGTGGCACAGATACGCAGTATTTT. The chain recombines TRBV5-1 with TRBJ2-3, with TRBD1 matching over 7 bases. V was pared by 0 bases and J by 1 base, with 11 bases of the junction left unmatched. CDR3 length: 18 residues. Germline V gene data show CDR1 as SGHRS and CDR2 as YFSETQ.

About this clone itself: No DNA is shown, since the ends of the CDR3 on it are uncertain; the CDR3 is the one TCRdb lists. The chain has TRBV6-6 and TRBJ2-2; the table's D gene call, TRBD2, was not cross checked with the DNA. Per germline, CDR1 MNHNY and CDR2 SVGAGI (reference sequence). The CDR3 length is 13 residues, termini included. The CDR3 region is CASSTSGEGELFF.